The clone carrying this T cell receptor (beta chain) is a singleton in its sample. Primers: 60 V beta forward and 13 J beta reverse. Some clones are missing from TCRdb's copy, which holds only in-frame ones; the method was immunoSEQ multiplex PCR. The data contain tens of thousands of clones, around 87% of them singletons. This specimen belongs to a study of glioma-infiltrating T cells after dendritic cell vaccination. Time point given: after dendritic cell vaccination, including at tumor progression/relapse. PBMC sampling occurred before vaccination, two weeks after the third dose, and at progression. Germline V gene lookup returns CDR1 WNHNN and CDR2 SYGVQD (reference sequence). The CDR3 has 16 residues. Unmatched junction bases numbered 15, after V lost 6 bases and J lost 8 bases.

The source material was blood, sampled after dendritic cell vaccination. The chain has TRBV10-1 and TRBJ1-4; 7 bases match TRBD1. The sequence came from a human donor with glioblastoma. CDR3 amino acids: CASSPEVGQMGEKLFF. DNA for the CDR3: TGCGCCAGCAGCCCCGAAGTGGGACAGATGGGGGAAAAACTGTTTTTT.